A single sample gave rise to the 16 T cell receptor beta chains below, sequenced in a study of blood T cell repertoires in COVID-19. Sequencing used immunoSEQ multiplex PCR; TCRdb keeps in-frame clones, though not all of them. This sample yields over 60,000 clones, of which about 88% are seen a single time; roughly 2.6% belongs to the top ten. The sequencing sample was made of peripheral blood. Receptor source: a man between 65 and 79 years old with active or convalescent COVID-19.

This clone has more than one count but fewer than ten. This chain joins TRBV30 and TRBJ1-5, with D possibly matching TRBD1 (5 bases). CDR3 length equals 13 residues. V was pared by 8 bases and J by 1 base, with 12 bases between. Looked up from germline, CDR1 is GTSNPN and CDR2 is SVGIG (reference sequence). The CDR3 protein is CAGSRDSNQPQHF. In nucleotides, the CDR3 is TGTGCCGGGTCGCGGGACAGCAATCAGCCCCAGCATTTT.

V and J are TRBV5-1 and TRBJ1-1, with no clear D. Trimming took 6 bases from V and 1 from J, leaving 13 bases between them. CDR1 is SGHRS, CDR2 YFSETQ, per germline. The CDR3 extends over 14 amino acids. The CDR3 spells CASTSTGKNTEAFF. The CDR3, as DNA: TGCGCCAGCACCTCTACCGGGAAGAACACTGAAGCTTTCTTT.

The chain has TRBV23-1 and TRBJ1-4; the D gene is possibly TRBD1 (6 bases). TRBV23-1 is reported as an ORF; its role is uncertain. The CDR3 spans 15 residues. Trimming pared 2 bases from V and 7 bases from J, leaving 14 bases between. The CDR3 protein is CASSQPTGQAEKLFF. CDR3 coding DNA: TGCGCCAGCAGTCAACCAACGGGACAAGCTGAAAAACTGTTTTTT.

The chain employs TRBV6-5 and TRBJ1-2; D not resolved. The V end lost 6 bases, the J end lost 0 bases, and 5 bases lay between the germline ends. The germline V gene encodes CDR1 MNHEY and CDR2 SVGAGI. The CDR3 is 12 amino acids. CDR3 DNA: TGTGCCAGCAGACAGACTAACTATGGCTACACCTTC. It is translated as CASRQTNYGYTF.

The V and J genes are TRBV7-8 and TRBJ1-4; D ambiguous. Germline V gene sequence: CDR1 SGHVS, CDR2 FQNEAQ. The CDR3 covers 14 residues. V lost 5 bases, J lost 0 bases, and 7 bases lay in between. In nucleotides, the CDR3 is TGTGCCAGCAGCCAGACACCAACTAATGAAAAACTGTTTTTT. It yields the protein CASSQTPTNEKLFF.

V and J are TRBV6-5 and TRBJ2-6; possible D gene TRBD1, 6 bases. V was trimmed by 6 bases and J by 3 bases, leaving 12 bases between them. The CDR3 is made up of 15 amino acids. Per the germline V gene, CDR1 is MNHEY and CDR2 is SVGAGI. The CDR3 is CASSRDTGGANVLTF. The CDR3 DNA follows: TGTGCCAGCAGCCGGGACACAGGTGGGGCCAACGTCCTGACTTTC.

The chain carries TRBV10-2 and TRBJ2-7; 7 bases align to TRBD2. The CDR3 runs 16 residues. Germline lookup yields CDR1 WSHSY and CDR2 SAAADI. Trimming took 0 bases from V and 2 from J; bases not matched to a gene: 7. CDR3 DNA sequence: TGCGCCAGCAGTGAGTCGAAGGCTAGCGGAACCTACGAGCAGTACTTC. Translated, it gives CASSESKASGTYEQYF.

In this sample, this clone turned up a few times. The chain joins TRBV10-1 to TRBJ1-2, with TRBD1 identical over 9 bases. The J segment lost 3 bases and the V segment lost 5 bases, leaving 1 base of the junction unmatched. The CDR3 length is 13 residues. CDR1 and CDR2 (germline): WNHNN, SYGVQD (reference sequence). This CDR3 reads CASSRDRDYGYTF. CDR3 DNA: TGCGCCAGCAGTCGGGACAGGGACTATGGCTACACCTTC.

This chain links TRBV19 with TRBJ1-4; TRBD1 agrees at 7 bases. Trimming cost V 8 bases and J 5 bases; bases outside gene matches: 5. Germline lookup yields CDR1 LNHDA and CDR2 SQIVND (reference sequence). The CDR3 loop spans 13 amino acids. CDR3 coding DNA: TGTGCCAGTTCGACAGGGTCAAATGAAAAACTGTTTTTT. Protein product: CASSTGSNEKLFF.

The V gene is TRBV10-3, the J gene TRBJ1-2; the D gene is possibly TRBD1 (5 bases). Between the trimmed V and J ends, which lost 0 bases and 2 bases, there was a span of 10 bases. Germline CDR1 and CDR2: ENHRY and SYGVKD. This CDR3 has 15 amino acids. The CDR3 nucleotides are TGTGCCATCAGTGAGTCCAGGGCGGAAAACTATGGCTACACCTTC. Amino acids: CAISESRAENYGYTF.

CDR3 loop: CASSLIAFEGKQFF. CDR3 in DNA: TGTGCCAGCAGCTTAATAGCCTTCGAGGGAAAGCAGTTCTTC. The chain couples TRBV7-3 to TRBJ2-1; D may be TRBD2 (5 bases). V was trimmed by 1 base and J by 11 bases, leaving 15 bases between them. The germline CDR1 and CDR2 sequences are SGHTA and FQGTGA. CDR3 size: 14 residues.

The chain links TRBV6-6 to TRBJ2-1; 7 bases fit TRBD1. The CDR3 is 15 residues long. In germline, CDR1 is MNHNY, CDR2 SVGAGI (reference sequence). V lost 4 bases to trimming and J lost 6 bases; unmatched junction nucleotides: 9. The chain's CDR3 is CASSSWTGRSNEQFF. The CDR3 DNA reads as TGTGCCAGCAGTTCCTGGACAGGCCGGTCCAATGAGCAGTTCTTC.

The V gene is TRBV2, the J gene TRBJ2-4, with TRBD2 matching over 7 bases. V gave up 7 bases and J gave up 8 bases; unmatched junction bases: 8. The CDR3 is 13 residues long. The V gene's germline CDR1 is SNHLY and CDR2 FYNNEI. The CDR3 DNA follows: TGTGCCAGCAAGGTCGGGGGGATAGACATTCAGTACTTC. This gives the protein CASKVGGIDIQYF.

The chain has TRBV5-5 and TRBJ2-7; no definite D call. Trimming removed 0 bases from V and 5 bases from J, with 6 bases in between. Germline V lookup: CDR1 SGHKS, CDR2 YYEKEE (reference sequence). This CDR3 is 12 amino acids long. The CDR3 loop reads CASSLDSHEQYF. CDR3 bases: TGTGCCAGCAGCTTGGACAGCCACGAGCAGTACTTC.

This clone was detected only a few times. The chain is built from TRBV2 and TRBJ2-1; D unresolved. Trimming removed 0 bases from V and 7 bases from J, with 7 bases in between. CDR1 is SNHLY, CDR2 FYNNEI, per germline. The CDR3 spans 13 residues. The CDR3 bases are TGTGCCAGCAGTGAAGCCCAGTCGAATGAGCAGTTCTTC. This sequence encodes CASSEAQSNEQFF.

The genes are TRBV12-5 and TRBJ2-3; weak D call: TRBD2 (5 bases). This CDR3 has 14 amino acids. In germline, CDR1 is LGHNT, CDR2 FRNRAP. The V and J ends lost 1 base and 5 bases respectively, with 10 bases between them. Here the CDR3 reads CASGLDVEGDTQYF. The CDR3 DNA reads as TGTGCTAGTGGTTTGGACGTAGAGGGAGATACGCAGTATTTT. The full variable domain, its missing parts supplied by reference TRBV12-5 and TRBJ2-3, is DARVTQTPRHKVTEMGQEVTMRCQPILGHNTVFWYRQTMMQGLELLAYFRNRAPLDDSGMPKDRFSAEMPDATLATLKIQPSEPRDSAVYFCASGLDVEGDTQYFGPGTRLTVL.